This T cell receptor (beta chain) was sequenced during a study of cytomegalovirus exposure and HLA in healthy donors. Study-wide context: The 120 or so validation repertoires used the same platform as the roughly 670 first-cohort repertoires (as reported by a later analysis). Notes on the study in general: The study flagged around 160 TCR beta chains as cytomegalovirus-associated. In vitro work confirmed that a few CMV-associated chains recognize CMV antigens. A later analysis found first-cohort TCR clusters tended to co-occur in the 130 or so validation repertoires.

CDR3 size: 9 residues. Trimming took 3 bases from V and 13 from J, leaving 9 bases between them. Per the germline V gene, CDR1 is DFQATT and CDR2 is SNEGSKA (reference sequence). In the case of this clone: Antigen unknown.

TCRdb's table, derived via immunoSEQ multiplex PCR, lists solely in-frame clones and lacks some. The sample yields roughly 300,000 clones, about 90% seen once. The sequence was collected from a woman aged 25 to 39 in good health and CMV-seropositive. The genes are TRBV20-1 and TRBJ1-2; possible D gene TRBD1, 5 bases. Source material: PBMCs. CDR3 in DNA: TGCAGTGCTAGCAGGGTATCCACCTTC. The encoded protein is CSASRVSTF.